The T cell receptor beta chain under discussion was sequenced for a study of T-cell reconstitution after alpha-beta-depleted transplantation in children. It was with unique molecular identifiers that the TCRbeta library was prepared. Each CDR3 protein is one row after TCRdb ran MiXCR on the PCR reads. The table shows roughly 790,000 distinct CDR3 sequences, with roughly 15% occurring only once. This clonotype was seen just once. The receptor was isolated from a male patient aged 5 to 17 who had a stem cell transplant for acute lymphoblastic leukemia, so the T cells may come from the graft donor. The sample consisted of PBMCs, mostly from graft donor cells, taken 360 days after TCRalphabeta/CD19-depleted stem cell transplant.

The CDR3 DNA follows: TGCGCCAGCAGAGACAGGGGGAGCGGGGAGCTGTTTTTT. This translates into CASRDRGSGELFF. The V and J genes are TRBV5-1 and TRBJ2-2; 9 positions agree with TRBD1. Losses at the gene ends were 5 bases for V and 7 bases for J; bases not matched to a gene: 3. CDR3 length: 13 amino acids. The germline gives CDR1 SGHRS, CDR2 YFSETQ.